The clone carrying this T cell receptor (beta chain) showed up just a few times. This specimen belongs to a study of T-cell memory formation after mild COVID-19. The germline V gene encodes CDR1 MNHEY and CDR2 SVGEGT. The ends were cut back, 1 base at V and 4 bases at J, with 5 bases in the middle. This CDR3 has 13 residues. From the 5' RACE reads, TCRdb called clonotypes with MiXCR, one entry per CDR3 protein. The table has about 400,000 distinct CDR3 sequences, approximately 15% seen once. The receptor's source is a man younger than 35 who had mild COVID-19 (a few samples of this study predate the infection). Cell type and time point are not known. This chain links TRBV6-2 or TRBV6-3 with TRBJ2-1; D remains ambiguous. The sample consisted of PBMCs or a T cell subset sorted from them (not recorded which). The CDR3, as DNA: TGTGCCAGCAGTTACTTCAGTTACAATGAGCAGTTCTTC. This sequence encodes CASSYFSYNEQFF.